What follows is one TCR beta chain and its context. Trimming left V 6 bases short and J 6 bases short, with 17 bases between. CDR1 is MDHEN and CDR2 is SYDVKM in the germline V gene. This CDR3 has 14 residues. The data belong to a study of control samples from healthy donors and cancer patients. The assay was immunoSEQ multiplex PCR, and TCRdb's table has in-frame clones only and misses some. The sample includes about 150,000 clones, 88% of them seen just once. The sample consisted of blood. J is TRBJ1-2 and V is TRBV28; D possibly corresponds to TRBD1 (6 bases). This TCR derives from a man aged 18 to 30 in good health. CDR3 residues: CASRPGTSRNGYTF. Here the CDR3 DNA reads TGTGCCAGCAGACCAGGGACATCTAGGAATGGCTACACCTTC.